This TCR beta chain was recorded in a study of shared clonotypes between healthy human individuals. Regarding the study as a whole: Investigators collected only blood, and repertoires in tissues likely differ.

As to this clone: What it recognizes is unknown.

Profiled with immunoSEQ multiplex PCR; TCRdb holds only in-frame clones, not every one. The sample lists 2 million to 3 million clones, roughly 93% occurring once. CDR1 and CDR2 from the germline V gene are SGHTS and YDEGEE. The ends were cut back, 0 bases at V and 3 bases at J, with 13 bases in the middle. The CDR3 length is 16 residues. The sequence came from a man in his late teens or twenties in good health. Some clones in this sample may be carry-over from other donors' samples. The specimen sequenced was naive CD4+ T cells from PBMCs. Documented subset: CD45RA+ positively selected. The rearrangement joins TRBV5-8 to TRBJ1-5; D is undetermined. CDR3 nucleotides: TGTGCCAGCAGCTTGGGTGGGTCCTATCTCAATCAGCCCCAGCATTTT. It codes for CASSLGGSYLNQPQHF.